The 24 T cell receptor beta chains below all came from one sample that was sequenced in a study of response to subunit inactivated influenza vaccine. TCRdb reprocessed the RT-PCR reads with MiXCR, giving one entry per CDR3 protein. The sample lists 800,000 or so distinct CDR3 sequences; around 20% were seen once. The sequencing here drew on PBMCs from blood, taken about 5 days after vaccination. The receptors come from a man aged 50 to 60 who received an inactivated influenza vaccine.

This clonotype came up a few times. The chain couples TRBV18 to TRBJ2-3; the D is unclear. From germline, CDR1 is KGHSH and CDR2 LQKENI. The V and J ends lost 1 base and 4 bases respectively, with 15 bases between them. The CDR3 is 16 amino acids. The CDR3 region has the DNA TGTGCCAGCTCACCACTTGACCACGGACGCGCAGATACGCAGTATTTT. This codes for CASSPLDHGRADTQYF.

The V gene is TRBV3-1, the J gene TRBJ2-3; D is perhaps TRBD2 (6 bases). Germline V gene lookup returns CDR1 LGHDT and CDR2 YNNKEL (reference sequence). The germline V and J ends were trimmed by 1 base and 4 bases, with 15 bases remaining between them. The CDR3 runs to 16 residues. The DNA for the CDR3 is TGTGCCAGCAGCCAAGGATCATGGGGGGTACCAGATACGCAGTATTTT. Its protein is CASSQGSWGVPDTQYF.

The V gene is TRBV3-1, the J gene TRBJ2-5, with 11 bases identical to TRBD2. The CDR3 is made up of 17 amino acids. J was trimmed by 3 bases and V by 2 bases; bases with no gene match: 8. CDR1 and CDR2 from the germline V gene are LGHDT and YNNKEL (reference sequence). The CDR3: CASSQLTGLADKETQYF. CDR3 DNA: TGTGCCAGCAGCCAACTAACGGGACTAGCGGATAAAGAGACCCAGTACTTC.

This clonotype was counted at least ten times. The rearrangement uses TRBV14 and TRBJ1-1, with a possible D match to TRBD1 (5 bases). The V gene's germline CDR1 is SGHDN and CDR2 FVKESK. V lost 11 bases, J lost 1 base, and 14 bases lay in between. The CDR3 contains 13 residues. Here the CDR3 reads CASTVGQNTEAFF. The CDR3 coding sequence is TGTGCCTCTACGGTCGGACAGAACACTGAAGCTTTCTTT.

The chain joins TRBV20-1 to TRBJ2-7; possible D gene TRBD2, 5 bases. Germline CDR1 reads DFQATT; CDR2 reads SNEGSKA (reference sequence). Trimming shortened V by 1 base and J by 7 bases, and 20 bases separated the two germline ends. This CDR3 comprises 15 residues. In nucleotides, the CDR3 is TGCAGTGCTAGAGCGGACCTGACGGGATTTGGGGAGCAGTACTTC. Its translation: CSARADLTGFGEQYF.

This clonotype has just a few counts. The junction and the germline gene differ at one end; a read error may be behind it. The J gene is TRBJ1-5, the V gene TRBV6-1; D might be TRBD1 (5 bases). The CDR3 is made up of 14 amino acids. Looked up from germline, CDR1 is MNHNS and CDR2 is SASEGT. The CDR3 is CASSQARGHQPQHF. The DNA for the CDR3 is TGTGCCAGCAGTCAAGCCCGGGGCCATCAGCCCCAGCATTTT.

This chain uses TRBV5-8 with TRBJ2-3; tentatively, D is TRBD1 (6 bases). Germline CDR1 reads SGHTS; CDR2 reads YDEGEE. The CDR3 runs 15 residues. The V end was cut by 4 bases, the J end by 2 bases, with 14 bases between. CDR3 nucleotide sequence: TGTGCCAGCAGCCCGGGACACACCAACACAGATACGCAGTATTTT. This translates into CASSPGHTNTDTQYF. The full variable domain, in which reference TRBV5-8 and TRBJ2-3 provide the parts outside the CDR3, is EAGVTQSPTHLIKTRGQQATLRCSPISGHTSVYWYQQALGLGLQFLLWYDEGEERNRGNFPPRFSGRQFPNYSSELNVNALELEDSALYLCASSPGHTNTDTQYFGPGTRLTVL.

The CDR3 bases are TGTGCCAGCAGCCTACTAGCACCCTCCGTATCCTACAATGAGCAGTTCTTC. Translation: CASSLLAPSVSYNEQFF. The rearrangement uses TRBV6-2 or TRBV6-3 and TRBJ2-1; D might be TRBD2 (6 bases). V was shortened by 6 bases and J by 1 base, with 19 bases between the two germline ends. CDR3 length: 17 amino acids. CDR1 MNHEY and CDR2 SVGEGT come from the germline V gene.

This chain joins TRBV7-9 and TRBJ2-1, with D hard to call. CDR1 and CDR2 (germline): SEHNR, FQNEAQ (reference sequence). CDR3 length: 15 amino acids. Trimming took 5 bases from V and 9 from J, leaving 20 bases between them. CDR3 residues: CASSPEPWLVGEQFF. DNA of the CDR3: TGTGCCAGCAGCCCGGAGCCTTGGCTAGTGGGTGAGCAGTTCTTC.

This clonotype showed up just a few times. This chain links TRBV5-1 with TRBJ2-1, with 8 bases identical to TRBD1. Losses at the gene ends were 4 bases for V and 0 bases for J; bases not matched to a gene: 3. The CDR3 is 15 residues long. Germline values: CDR1 SGHRS, CDR2 YFSETQ. The CDR3 here is CASSNTGGSYNEQFF. The CDR3 DNA reads TGCGCCAGCAGCAATACAGGGGGCTCCTACAATGAGCAGTTCTTC.

This sequence joins TRBV2 and TRBJ2-2, with 9 positions matching TRBD1. Germline-derived CDR1 and CDR2 are SNHLY and FYNNEI. There are 16 residues in the CDR3. The ends lost 10 bases at V and 6 bases at J; junction bases unmatched: 15. The CDR3 protein is CAIVKAGTGFAGELFF. The CDR3 coding sequence is TGTGCCATCGTGAAAGCCGGGACAGGGTTCGCCGGGGAGCTGTTTTTT.

The gene calls are TRBV12-3 or TRBV12-4 and TRBJ2-7; a possible D gene is TRBD2 (7 bases). CDR3 length equals 15 residues. V was shortened by 2 bases and J by 6 bases, with 17 bases between the two germline ends. CDR3 loop: CASSLSRGGGLEQYF. Here the CDR3 DNA reads TGTGCCAGCAGTTTATCCAGGGGAGGGGGGCTCGAGCAGTACTTC.

This chain joins TRBV10-3 and TRBJ1-2; D not certain. The CDR3 has 11 residues. Trimming took 1 base from V and 8 from J, leaving 5 bases between them. The germline gives CDR1 ENHRY, CDR2 SYGVKD. The CDR3: CAISEFGGYTF. The CDR3 DNA reads TGTGCCATCAGTGAGTTTGGAGGCTACACCTTC.

The table lists this clonotype with a few counts. This chain uses TRBV12-3 or TRBV12-4 with TRBJ1-2, with a tentative D call TRBD1 (5 bases). V lost 4 bases and J lost 7, with 13 bases in between. The CDR3 runs 13 residues. CDR3 in DNA: TGTGCCAGCAGTTCTCAGGGTAGGGGTGGCTACACCTTC. Encoded protein: CASSSQGRGGYTF.

The V gene is TRBV27, the J gene TRBJ2-7, with 10 bases that match TRBD1. This CDR3 comprises 14 residues. V was clipped by 8 bases and J by 4 bases; unmatched bases: 8. CDR1 is MNHEY and CDR2 is SMNVEV in the germline V gene (reference sequence). The CDR3 sequence is CASQAGTGEYEQYF. As DNA, the CDR3 is TGTGCCAGCCAGGCCGGGACAGGGGAGTACGAGCAGTACTTC.

This clonotype showed up just a few times. The V gene is TRBV15, the J gene TRBJ2-7, with no clear D. The V gene's germline CDR1 is LNHNV and CDR2 YYDKDF (reference sequence). Trimming took off 5 bases at V and 0 bases at J, with 20 bases between the two ends. The CDR3 contains 17 residues. CDR3 region: CATSSLSGKALSYEQYF. CDR3 DNA sequence: TGTGCCACCAGCTCCCTCAGTGGGAAGGCACTCTCCTACGAGCAGTACTTC.

This clonotype came up a few times. The J gene is TRBJ2-5, the V gene TRBV7-9; 9 bases align to TRBD1. The CDR3 length is 14 residues. The V and J ends lost 5 bases and 2 bases, in that order; junction bases with no gene match: 3. CDR1 SEHNR and CDR2 FQNEAQ come from the germline V gene (reference sequence). The CDR3: CASSMTGGQETQYF. CDR3 bases: TGTGCCAGCAGCATGACAGGGGGACAAGAGACCCAGTACTTC.

This chain joins TRBV7-8 and TRBJ2-7; 13 bases line up with TRBD2. V trimming: 1 base; J trimming: 6 bases; junction bases outside the gene matches: 9. Germline assignment: CDR1 SGHVS and CDR2 FQNEAQ. This CDR3 has 17 amino acids. CDR3 region: CASSLDGGTSGVVEQYF. The CDR3 nucleotides are TGTGCCAGCAGCTTAGACGGCGGGACTAGCGGGGTTGTCGAGCAGTACTTC.

The chain recombines TRBV7-2 with TRBJ2-7; a weak D match, TRBD2 (6 bases). CDR1 and CDR2 (germline): SGHTA, FQGNSA. Trimming cost V 4 bases and J 5 bases, with 12 bases left between them. The CDR3 contains 13 residues. DNA for the CDR3: TGTGCCAGCAGCTACCAGGGAGGTGACGAGCAGTACTTC. It is translated as CASSYQGGDEQYF. The variable domain in full, with the rest retrieved from reference TRBV7-2 and TRBJ2-7, is GAGVSQSPSNKVTEKGKDVELRCDPISGHTALYWYRQSLGQGLEFLIYFQGNSAPDKSGLPSDRFSAERTGGSVSTLTIQRTQQEDSAVYLCASSYQGGDEQYFGPGTRLTVT.

This clonotype was detected a few times. The chain links TRBV6-2 or TRBV6-3 to TRBJ2-1; D perhaps matches TRBD2 (5 bases). The germline CDR1 and CDR2 sequences are MNHEY and SVGEGT. This CDR3 is built from 12 residues. Trimming stripped 7 bases from V and 8 bases from J, with 12 bases between. CDR3 loop: CASKTRGDEQFF. CDR3 bases: TGTGCCAGCAAAACTAGAGGCGATGAGCAGTTCTTC.

J is TRBJ2-3 and V is TRBV6-1, with 7 bases fitting TRBD1. This CDR3 is built from 15 residues. Per the germline V gene, CDR1 is MNHNS and CDR2 is SASEGT. V was clipped by 2 bases and J by 2 bases; unmatched bases: 4. The CDR3 DNA reads as TGTGCCAGCAGTGAAAGGACAGGATACACAGATACGCAGTATTTT. Amino acids: CASSERTGYTDTQYF.

The chain recombines TRBV5-6 with TRBJ1-6; TRBD1 aligns across 11 bases. Germline CDR1 SGHDT, CDR2 YYEEEE. The CDR3 covers 15 residues. J gave up 8 bases and V 4 bases, and 5 bases lay outside the gene matches. The CDR3 DNA follows: TGTGCCAGCAGCGCCTGGGACAGGGGGTATTCACCCCTCCACTTT. Its protein is CASSAWDRGYSPLHF.

This clonotype was counted between two and nine times. J is TRBJ1-1 and V is TRBV7-3; the D is unclear. CDR3 length equals 15 residues. CDR1 SGHTA and CDR2 FQGTGA come from the germline V gene. V gave up 5 bases and J gave up 0 bases, with 13 bases separating them. CDR3 in amino acids: CASSLPTAVNTEAFF. The CDR3, as DNA: TGTGCCAGCAGCCTACCCACAGCGGTGAACACTGAAGCTTTCTTT.

This clonotype has a single count. The V call is TRBV18, the J call TRBJ2-7, with D possibly TRBD2 on 5 matching bases. Germline-derived CDR1 and CDR2 are KGHSH and LQKENI. Trimming removed 3 bases from V and 2 bases from J, with 14 bases in between. This CDR3 is 15 amino acids long. CDR3 sequence reads: CASSPSVAETYEQYF. The CDR3 DNA is TGTGCCAGCTCACCTAGCGTTGCGGAGACCTACGAGCAGTACTTC.